The entry below describes one T cell receptor beta chain. What it recognizes is unknown. The protocol was immunoSEQ multiplex PCR, while the TCRdb copy is restricted to in-frame clones and leaves out a portion. The profile shows roughly 56,000 clones, roughly 94% of them singletons. This sample is part of a study of cytomegalovirus exposure and HLA in healthy donors. Study-wide results and caveats: Cytomegalovirus-associated TCR beta chains were listed, numbering 164.

V was clipped by 0 bases and J by 7 bases, with 5 bases between them. Germline CDR1 is PRHDT and CDR2 is FYEKMQ (reference sequence). The length of the CDR3 is 12 residues. This TCR derives from a man aged 18 to 30 in good health and CMV-seronegative. The V gene is TRBV13, the J gene TRBJ2-3; D gene ambiguous. Sequencing used PBMCs. CDR3 amino acids: CASSLGANTQYF. CDR3 nucleotide sequence: TGTGCCAGCAGCTTAGGGGCCAATACGCAGTATTTT.